The clone carrying this T cell receptor beta chain occurred a few times. The antigen is undetermined. Using quantitative 5'-RACE with molecular barcodes, the authors made TCR beta libraries. TCRdb reanalysed the 5' RACE reads using MiXCR and keeps one entry per CDR3 protein. The sample has hundreds of thousands of distinct CDR3 sequences; about 13% are singletons. V lost 3 bases and J lost 3, with 11 bases in between. The CDR3 sequence is 13 residues long. Per the germline V gene, CDR1 is DFQATT and CDR2 is SNEGSKA (reference sequence). This sample is drawn from a study of CD8 T cells in ankylosing spondylitis. Broader study findings: Disease-associated clonotypes exhibited CD8+ identity and were relatively infrequent in peripheral blood. In ankylosing spondylitis blood, a motif of roughly eight highly homologous TCR beta variants appeared characteristic. Matched ankylosing spondylitis synovial fluid reportedly showed significant enrichment of disease-linked clones.

The TCR comes from a male donor with ankylosing spondylitis. The sample comprised blood, either unsorted or a sorted T cell fraction (not recorded which). The chain has TRBV20-1 and TRBJ1-1, with D unresolved. In DNA form, the CDR3 reads TGCAGTGCTAGGTACAGCGCGGACACTGAAGCTTTCTTT. Encoded protein: CSARYSADTEAFF.